These 5 T cell receptor beta chains were all obtained from the same sample, sequenced in a study of CD8 T cells in Susac syndrome. Reverse transcription of about 0.45 to 1 ug RNA was carried out with random hexamers. TCRdb passed the immunoSEQ multiplex PCR reads through MiXCR, listing each CDR3 protein once. The repertoire holds approximately 94,000 distinct CDR3 sequences, with 95% as singletons. Specimen: CD8+ T cells from PBMCs. The source is a human donor with Susac syndrome.

The V call is TRBV24-1, the J call TRBJ2-2; D is ambiguous. Trimming shortened V by 0 bases and J by 3 bases, and 4 bases separated the two germline ends. Germline values: CDR1 KGHDR, CDR2 SFDVKD. This CDR3 region has 14 residues. The CDR3 sequence: CATSDLVDTGELFF. In nucleotides, the CDR3 is TGTGCCACCAGTGATTTGGTGGACACCGGGGAGCTGTTTTTT.

V usage is TRBV7-3 and J usage is TRBJ1-5; a possible D gene is TRBD1 (5 bases). The CDR3 is made up of 16 amino acids. CDR1 and CDR2 (germline): SGHTA, FQGTGA. V dropped 1 base and J dropped 1 base, with 11 bases sitting between them. Here the CDR3 DNA reads TGTGCCAGCAGCTTAAACGGGGGAGGGAGCAATCAGCCCCAGCATTTT. Its translation: CASSLNGGGSNQPQHF.

V is TRBV5-4 and J is TRBJ2-3, with a tentative D call TRBD2 (5 bases). V dropped 0 bases and J dropped 1 base, with 15 bases sitting between them. The CDR3 runs 17 residues. CDR1 and CDR2 from the germline V gene are SGHNT and YYREEE (reference sequence). The CDR3 spells CASSLGWAEEGTDTQYF. Written as DNA, the CDR3 is TGTGCCAGCAGCTTGGGGTGGGCAGAGGAGGGCACAGATACGCAGTATTTT.

J is TRBJ2-7 and V is TRBV12-3 or TRBV12-4; no reliable D call. The CDR3 runs to 12 residues. Trimming stripped 3 bases from V and 5 bases from J, with 8 bases between. The CDR3 DNA follows: TGTGCCAGCAGTTTTGTGGTGGACGAGCAGTACTTC. Encoded protein: CASSFVVDEQYF.

The chain couples TRBV4-1 to TRBJ2-7; no firm D call. Germline lookup yields CDR1 MGHRA and CDR2 YSYEKL. Trimming took off 0 bases at V and 3 bases at J, with 15 bases between the two ends. This CDR3 spans 16 amino acids. The CDR3 bases are TGCGCCAGCAGCCAAGATGTGAAACCATTCGGCTACGAGCAGTACTTC. Translated: CASSQDVKPFGYEQYF.